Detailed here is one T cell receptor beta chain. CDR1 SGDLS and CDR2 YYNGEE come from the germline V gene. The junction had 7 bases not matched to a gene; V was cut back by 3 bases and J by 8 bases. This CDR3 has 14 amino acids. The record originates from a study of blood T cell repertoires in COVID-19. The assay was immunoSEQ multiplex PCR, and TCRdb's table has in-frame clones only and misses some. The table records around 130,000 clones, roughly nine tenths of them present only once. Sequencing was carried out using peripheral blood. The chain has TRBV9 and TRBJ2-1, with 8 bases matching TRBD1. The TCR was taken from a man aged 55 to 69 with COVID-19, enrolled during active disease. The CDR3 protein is CASSAGQGGDEQFF. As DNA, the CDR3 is TGTGCCAGCAGCGCCGGACAGGGTGGTGATGAGCAGTTCTTC.